A selection of T cell receptor beta chains follows, all from one sample in a study of Tregs in tolerant kidney transplant recipients. TCRdb's table, derived via immunoSEQ multiplex PCR, lists solely in-frame clones and lacks some. The sample lists tens of thousands of clones, 85% to 90% occurring once. Here the sequenced sample was CD4+ T cells from blood, taken before the transplant. The receptors originated from a human donor who received a combined kidney and bone marrow transplant. CDR3s include the opening cysteine and the closing phenylalanine or tryptophan. A D gene is named only where the DNA matches it firmly.

- TRBJ2-4 TRBV5-6 CASSPRGTVSMGIQYF TGTGCCAGCAGCCCACGCGGGACAGTATCGATGGGCATTCAGTACTTC
- TRBJ1-1 TRBV12-1 CASSPHRQGRTEAFF TGTGCCAGCAGCCCACATCGACAGGGACGGACTGAAGCTTTCTTT
TRBD1 TRBJ1-1 TRBV27 CASNTGTGPTEAFF TGTGCCAGCAATACCGGGACAGGGCCCACTGAAGCTTTCTTT
- TRBJ2-7 TRBV18 CASSPTTYEQYF TGTGCCAGCTCACCTACTACCTACGAGCAGTACTTC
- TRBJ1-2 TRBV28 CASSWEGANYGYTF TGTGCCAGCAGTTGGGAGGGGGCTAACTATGGCTACACCTTC
- TRBJ1-1 TRBV7-2 CASSTQGNTEAFF TGTGCCAGCAGCACACAGGGGAACACTGAAGCTTTCTTT
TRBD2 TRBJ2-7 TRBV28 CASSLSGGLYEQYF TGTGCCAGCAGTTTATCGGGGGGTCTCTACGAGCAGTACTTC
- TRBJ2-1 TRBV2 CASSHTGEHEQFF TGTGCCAGCAGCCACACCGGGGAGCATGAGCAGTTCTTC
TRBD2 TRBJ2-1 TRBV5-1 CASSLSLAGYNEQFF TGCGCCAGCAGCCTTTCACTAGCGGGGTACAATGAGCAGTTCTTC
TRBD1 TRBJ2-7 TRBV2 CASNYGTGVYEQYF TGTGCCAGCAATTACGGGACAGGAGTCTACGAGCAGTACTTC
TRBD1 TRBJ1-2 TRBV28 CALNRAGGNYGYTF TGTGCCCTCAACCGGGCAGGGGGAAACTATGGCTACACCTTC